This TCR beta chain was captured in a study of control samples from healthy donors and cancer patients. This clone was picked up a small number of times. Clones were sequenced by immunoSEQ multiplex PCR, and TCRdb holds only the in-frame ones, with some missing. The table shows about 49,000 clones, with approximately 86% occurring only once. Trimming cost V 4 bases and J 4 bases; bases outside gene matches: 13. The CDR3 sequence is 18 residues long. Germline V gives CDR1 PRHDT, CDR2 FYEKMQ (reference sequence). The rearrangement links TRBV13 to TRBJ2-2, with 9 bases lining up with TRBD2. This receptor was identified in a woman aged 45-59 years with lung cancer. The sample taken for sequencing was PBMCs. The CDR3 DNA follows: TGTGCCAGCAGCTCCAGGGACCTAGCGGGATCTGGCACCGGGGAGCTGTTTTTT. Encoded protein: CASSSRDLAGSGTGELFF. The variable domain in full, with the rest retrieved from reference TRBV13 and TRBJ2-2, is AAGVIQSPRHLIKEKRETATLKCYPIPRHDTVYWYQQGPGQDPQFLISFYEKMQSDKGSIPDRFSAQQFSDYHSELNMSSLELGDSALYFCASSSRDLAGSGTGELFFGEGSRLTVL.